These 9 T cell receptor beta chains were sequenced from one sample in a study of beta chain features in type 1 diabetes. cDNA synthesis used the whole RNA isolate, giving expressed TCRB sequences. Clones were sequenced by immunoSEQ multiplex PCR, and TCRdb holds only the in-frame ones, with some missing. The sample gives almost 250,000 clones, about 14% of which show up once; about 0.027% is in the top ten. The material sequenced was naive CD4+ T cells from blood. The receptors shown here come from a woman aged 40 to 50 in good health.

The V gene is TRBV28, the J gene TRBJ2-1; weak D call: TRBD1 (5 bases). Trimming left V 4 bases short and J 0 bases short, with 10 bases between. This CDR3 spans 15 amino acids. The germline V gene encodes CDR1 MDHEN and CDR2 SYDVKM. CDR3 nucleotides: TGTGCCAGCAGTTGGGGTGGGGCCTCCTACAATGAGCAGTTCTTC. This codes for CASSWGGASYNEQFF.

This clone has only a few counts. V and J are TRBV15 and TRBJ2-1; weak D call: TRBD1 (6 bases). The CDR3 covers 15 residues. V was shortened by 6 bases and J by 6 bases, with 18 bases between the two germline ends. Germline CDR1 and CDR2: LNHNV and YYDKDF (reference sequence). The CDR3 DNA sequence: TGTGCCACCAGGCCTTGGGGGCAGGAGTCCAATGAGCAGTTCTTC. This translates into CATRPWGQESNEQFF.

The chain has TRBV5-1 and TRBJ2-1, with 10 bases that match TRBD2. Germline V gives CDR1 SGHRS, CDR2 YFSETQ. CDR3 length: 14 amino acids. The V and J ends lost 5 bases and 4 bases, in that order; junction bases with no gene match: 3. CDR3: CASRGTSDYNEQFF. As DNA, the CDR3 is TGCGCCAGCAGGGGGACTAGCGATTACAATGAGCAGTTCTTC.

This clone has a handful of counts. The chain carries TRBV11-2 and TRBJ2-1; D is uncertain. Trimming removed 3 bases from V and 4 bases from J, with 7 bases in between. The CDR3 spans 13 residues. CDR1 and CDR2 from the germline V gene are SGHAT and FQNNGV. In DNA form, the CDR3 reads TGTGCCAGCAGCTTGGCCAGGTACAATGAGCAGTTCTTC. Protein product: CASSLARYNEQFF.

The CDR3 region has the DNA TGTGCCAGCAGTACCGGGACAGGGAATCAGCCCCAGCATTTT. It yields the protein CASSTGTGNQPQHF. This chain joins TRBV6-1 and TRBJ1-5; 9 nucleotides agree with TRBD1. Per the germline V gene, CDR1 is MNHNS and CDR2 is SASEGT. This CDR3 spans 14 amino acids. J lost 4 bases, V lost 5 bases, and 3 bases had no gene match.

This clone was observed a handful of times. The chain employs TRBV7-9 and TRBJ2-2; TRBD2 aligns across 8 bases. Trimming at V came to 6 bases and at J to 7 bases, leaving 13 bases not matched to a gene. Germline-derived CDR1 and CDR2 are SEHNR and FQNEAQ (reference sequence). This CDR3 is built from 16 residues. The CDR3, as DNA: TGTGCCAGCAGATCTGAGACGGGGGGGCCCGGCGGGGAGCTGTTTTTT. Amino acid sequence: CASRSETGGPGGELFF.

This clone turned up a few times. J is TRBJ2-3 and V is TRBV27, with 8 bases lining up with TRBD1. Germline V CDR1 and CDR2: MNHEY, SMNVEV (reference sequence). The CDR3 spans 18 residues. V was pared by 8 bases and J by 1 base, with 17 bases of the junction left unmatched. For the CDR3, the DNA is TGTGCCAGCGGCACACCTAGCCTGGGACAGGAAGGCACAGATACGCAGTATTTT. Translated: CASGTPSLGQEGTDTQYF.

With regard to this clone: Distinct nucleotide sequences in the sample also encode this CDR3. V gene TRBV5-4 combines with J gene TRBJ2-3; TRBD2 aligns across 12 bases. The CDR3 contains 16 residues. The V gene end was trimmed by 1 base and the J gene end by 4 bases; junction bases not matched to a gene: 4. Germline V gives CDR1 SGHNT, CDR2 YYREEE (reference sequence). The CDR3 DNA sequence: TGTGCCAGCAGCTTGAGGCTAGCGGGGGGGCCAGATACGCAGTATTTT. Translating it yields CASSLRLAGGPDTQYF.

Only a few counts were recorded for this clone. The CDR3, as DNA: TGTGCCAGCAGCCGGGACACCCAGAGCGCGAACACCGGGGAGCTGTTTTTT. This encodes CASSRDTQSANTGELFF. This sequence joins TRBV5-4 and TRBJ2-2; TRBD1 might be the D (6 bases). Germline CDR1 SGHNT, CDR2 YYREEE (reference sequence). V lost 4 bases, J lost 0 bases, and 16 bases lay in between. This CDR3 contains 17 residues.